This passage covers 6 T cell receptor beta chains from one sample sequenced in a study of cytomegalovirus exposure and HLA in healthy donors. The PCR made use of 60 Vbeta and 13 Jbeta primers. Some clones are missing from TCRdb's copy, which holds only in-frame ones; the method was immunoSEQ multiplex PCR. The sample consists of more than 95,000 clones, more than 65% of them appearing once. The material sequenced was PBMCs. The origin of the receptors is a man younger than 35 in good health and CMV-seronegative.

The rearrangement links TRBV14 to TRBJ2-7, with D unresolved. V lost 3 bases to trimming and J lost 8 bases, with 11 bases between them. This CDR3 region has 12 residues. Germline CDR1 reads SGHDN; CDR2 reads FVKESK. The CDR3 coding sequence is TGTGCCAGCAGCCAGGTGTCTACCCAGCAGTACTTC. Translation: CASSQVSTQQYF.

The chain has TRBV5-5 and TRBJ2-3; possible D gene TRBD2, 6 bases. The CDR3 consists of 12 residues. Per the germline V gene, CDR1 is SGHKS and CDR2 is YYEKEE (reference sequence). V shed 3 bases and J shed 12 bases, with 14 bases lying between them. The CDR3 DNA follows: TGTGCCAGCAGCTCACCGGGACTTTCCCAGTATTTT. This encodes CASSSPGLSQYF.

This clone appeared a single time. The chain links TRBV5-8 to TRBJ2-3; the D gene is possibly TRBD2 (7 bases). Trimming left V 4 bases short and J 2 bases short, with 14 bases between. Per germline, CDR1 SGHTS and CDR2 YDEGEE. This CDR3 contains 15 residues. The CDR3 spells CASSRRGGNTDTQYF. Written as DNA, the CDR3 is TGTGCCAGCAGCCGGAGGGGGGGGAACACAGATACGCAGTATTTT. The full variable domain, with the rest looked up from reference TRBV5-8 and TRBJ2-3, is EAGVTQSPTHLIKTRGQQATLRCSPISGHTSVYWYQQALGLGLQFLLWYDEGEERNRGNFPPRFSGRQFPNYSSELNVNALELEDSALYLCASSRRGGNTDTQYFGPGTRLTVL.

The J gene is TRBJ1-3, the V gene TRBV4-1; 7 nucleotides agree with TRBD1. The length of the CDR3 is 16 residues. With V trimmed by 4 bases and J by 0 bases, 6 bases remained unmatched. CDR1 is MGHRA and CDR2 is YSYEKL in the germline V gene. The CDR3 DNA is TGCGCCAGCAGCCTCTACAGACAGGGCTCTGGAAACACCATATATTTT. Its translation: CASSLYRQGSGNTIYF.

The chain uses TRBV5-1 and TRBJ1-1; 10 bases align to TRBD1. Germline V CDR1 and CDR2: SGHRS, YFSETQ. V was pared by 4 bases and J by 4 bases, with 10 bases of the junction left unmatched. The CDR3 sequence is 16 residues long. The CDR3 reads CASSHTRQGASTEAFF. In DNA, the CDR3 is TGCGCCAGCAGCCATACCCGACAGGGGGCAAGCACTGAAGCTTTCTTT.

The chain links TRBV2 to TRBJ2-7, with 11 nucleotides matching TRBD1. The CDR3 extends over 13 amino acids. The V segment lost 5 bases and the J segment 7 bases; nucleotides outside the gene matches: 4. In germline, CDR1 is SNHLY, CDR2 FYNNEI. The CDR3 is CASSRDRGGEQYF. DNA for the CDR3: TGTGCCAGCAGTAGGGACAGGGGGGGGGAGCAGTACTTC.